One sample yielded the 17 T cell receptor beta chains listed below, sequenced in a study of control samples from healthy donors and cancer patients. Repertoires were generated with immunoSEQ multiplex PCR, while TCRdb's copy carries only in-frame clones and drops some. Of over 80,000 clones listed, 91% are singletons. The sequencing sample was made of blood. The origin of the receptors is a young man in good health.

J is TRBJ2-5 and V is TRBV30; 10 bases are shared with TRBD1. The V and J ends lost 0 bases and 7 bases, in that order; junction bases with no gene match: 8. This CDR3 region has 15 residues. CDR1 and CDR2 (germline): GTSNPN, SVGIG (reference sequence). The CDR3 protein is CAWSVEGTGAGTQYF. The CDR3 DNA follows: TGTGCCTGGAGTGTAGAGGGGACAGGGGCCGGGACCCAGTACTTC.

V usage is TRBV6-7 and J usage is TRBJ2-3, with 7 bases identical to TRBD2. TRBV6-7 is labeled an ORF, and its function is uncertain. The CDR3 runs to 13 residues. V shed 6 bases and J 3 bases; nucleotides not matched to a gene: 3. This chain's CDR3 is CASRSGATDTQYF. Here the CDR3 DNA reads TGTGCCAGCAGGAGCGGGGCAACAGATACGCAGTATTTT.

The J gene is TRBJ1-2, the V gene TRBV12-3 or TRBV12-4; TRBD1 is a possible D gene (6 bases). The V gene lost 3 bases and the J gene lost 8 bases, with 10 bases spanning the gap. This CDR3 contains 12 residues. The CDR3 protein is CASSFRGGGYTF. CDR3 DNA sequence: TGTGCCAGCAGTTTCAGGGGCGGAGGCTACACCTTC.

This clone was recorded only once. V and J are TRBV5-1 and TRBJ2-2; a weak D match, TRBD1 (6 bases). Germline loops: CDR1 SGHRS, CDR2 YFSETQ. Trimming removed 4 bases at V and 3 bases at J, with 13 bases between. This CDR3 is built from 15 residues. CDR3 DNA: TGCGCCAGCAGCGTCCCGACAGGATACACCGGGGAGCTGTTTTTT. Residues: CASSVPTGYTGELFF.

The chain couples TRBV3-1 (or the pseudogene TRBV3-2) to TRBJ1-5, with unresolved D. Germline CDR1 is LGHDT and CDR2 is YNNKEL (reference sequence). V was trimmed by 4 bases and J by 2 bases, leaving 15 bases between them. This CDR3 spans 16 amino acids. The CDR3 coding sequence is TGTGCCAGCAGCCCCAAAGACCGGGTCGGCAATCAGCCCCAGCATTTT. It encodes CASSPKDRVGNQPQHF.

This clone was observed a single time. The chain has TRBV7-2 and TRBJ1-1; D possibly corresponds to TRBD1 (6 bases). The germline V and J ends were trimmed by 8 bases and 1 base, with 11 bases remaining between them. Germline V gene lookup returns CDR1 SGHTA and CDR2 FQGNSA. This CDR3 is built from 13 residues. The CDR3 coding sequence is TGTGCCAGCGGGGAGGGGGGGAACACTGAAGCTTTCTTT. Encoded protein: CASGEGGNTEAFF.

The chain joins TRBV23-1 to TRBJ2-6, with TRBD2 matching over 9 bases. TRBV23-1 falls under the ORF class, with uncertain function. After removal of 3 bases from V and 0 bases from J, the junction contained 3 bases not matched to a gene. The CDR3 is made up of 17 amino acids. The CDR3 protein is CASSHGGRASGANVLTF. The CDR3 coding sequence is TGCGCCAGCAGTCATGGCGGGAGGGCCTCTGGGGCCAACGTCCTGACTTTC.

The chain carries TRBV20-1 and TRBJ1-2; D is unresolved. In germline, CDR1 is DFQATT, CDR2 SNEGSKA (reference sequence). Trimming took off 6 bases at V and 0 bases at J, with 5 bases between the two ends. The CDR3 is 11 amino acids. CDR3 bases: TGCAGTGCCCGGCCTAACTATGGCTACACCTTC. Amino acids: CSARPNYGYTF.

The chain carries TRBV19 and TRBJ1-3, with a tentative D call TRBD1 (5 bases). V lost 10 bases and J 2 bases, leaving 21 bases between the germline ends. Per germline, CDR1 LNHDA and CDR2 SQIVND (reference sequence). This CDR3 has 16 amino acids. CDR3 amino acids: CATTTPPQAAGNTIYF. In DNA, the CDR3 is TGTGCCACCACCACCCCCCCACAGGCAGCTGGAAACACCATATATTTT.

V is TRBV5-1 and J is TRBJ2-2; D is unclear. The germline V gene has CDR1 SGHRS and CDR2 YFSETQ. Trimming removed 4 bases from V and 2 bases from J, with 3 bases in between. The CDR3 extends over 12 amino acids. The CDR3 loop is CASSINTGELFF. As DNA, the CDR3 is TGCGCCAGCAGCATAAACACCGGGGAGCTGTTTTTT.

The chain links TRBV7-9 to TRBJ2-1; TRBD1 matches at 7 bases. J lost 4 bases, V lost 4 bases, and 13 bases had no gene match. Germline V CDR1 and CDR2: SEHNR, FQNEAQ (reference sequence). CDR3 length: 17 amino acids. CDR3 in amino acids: CASSSPQGGPGYNEQFF. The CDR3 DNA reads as TGTGCCAGCAGCTCCCCCCAAGGGGGCCCCGGGTACAATGAGCAGTTCTTC.

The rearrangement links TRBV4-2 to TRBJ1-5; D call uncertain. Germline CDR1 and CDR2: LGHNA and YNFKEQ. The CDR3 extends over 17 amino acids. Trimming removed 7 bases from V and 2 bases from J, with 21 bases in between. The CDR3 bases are TGTGCCAGCACCTTTTATGGCCGTAACGGGGGCAATCAGCCCCAGCATTTT. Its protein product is CASTFYGRNGGNQPQHF.

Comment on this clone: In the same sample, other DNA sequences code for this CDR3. DNA of the CDR3: TGTGCCAGCAGCTTAGTTAAGTACAATGAGCAGTTCTTC. Residues: CASSLVKYNEQFF. V gene TRBV7-9 combines with J gene TRBJ2-1; D is undetermined. The CDR3 runs to 13 residues. Trimming stripped 1 base from V and 4 bases from J, with 5 bases between. Per the germline V gene, CDR1 is SEHNR and CDR2 is FQNEAQ (reference sequence).

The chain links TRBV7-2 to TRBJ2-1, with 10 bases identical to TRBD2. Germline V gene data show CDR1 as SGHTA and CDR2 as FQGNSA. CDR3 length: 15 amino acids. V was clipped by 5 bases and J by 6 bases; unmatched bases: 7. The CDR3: CASSLLAGGSNEQFF. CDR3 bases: TGTGCCAGCAGCCTCTTAGCGGGGGGCTCCAATGAGCAGTTCTTC.

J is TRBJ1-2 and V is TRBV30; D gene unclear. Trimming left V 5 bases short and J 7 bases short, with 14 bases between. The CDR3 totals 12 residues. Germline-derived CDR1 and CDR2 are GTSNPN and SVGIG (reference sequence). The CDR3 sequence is CAWGVRVFGYTF. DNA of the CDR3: TGTGCCTGGGGAGTTCGCGTATTTGGCTACACCTTC.

Here the CDR3 reads CASSQEGRKATGTQYF. CDR3 DNA: TGCGCCAGCAGCCAAGAAGGGAGGAAAGCTACCGGGACCCAGTACTTC. The chain employs TRBV4-1 and TRBJ2-5; TRBD2 is a possible D gene (6 bases). V lost 0 bases, J lost 7 bases, and 18 bases lay in between. From germline, CDR1 is MGHRA and CDR2 YSYEKL. The CDR3 has 16 residues.

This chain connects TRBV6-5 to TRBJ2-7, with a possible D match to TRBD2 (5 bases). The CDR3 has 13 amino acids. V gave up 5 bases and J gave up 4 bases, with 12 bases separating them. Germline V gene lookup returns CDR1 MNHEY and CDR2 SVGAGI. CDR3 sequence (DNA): TGTGCCAGCAGTAGGGAAACGGGGTACGAGCAGTACTTC. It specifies CASSRETGYEQYF.